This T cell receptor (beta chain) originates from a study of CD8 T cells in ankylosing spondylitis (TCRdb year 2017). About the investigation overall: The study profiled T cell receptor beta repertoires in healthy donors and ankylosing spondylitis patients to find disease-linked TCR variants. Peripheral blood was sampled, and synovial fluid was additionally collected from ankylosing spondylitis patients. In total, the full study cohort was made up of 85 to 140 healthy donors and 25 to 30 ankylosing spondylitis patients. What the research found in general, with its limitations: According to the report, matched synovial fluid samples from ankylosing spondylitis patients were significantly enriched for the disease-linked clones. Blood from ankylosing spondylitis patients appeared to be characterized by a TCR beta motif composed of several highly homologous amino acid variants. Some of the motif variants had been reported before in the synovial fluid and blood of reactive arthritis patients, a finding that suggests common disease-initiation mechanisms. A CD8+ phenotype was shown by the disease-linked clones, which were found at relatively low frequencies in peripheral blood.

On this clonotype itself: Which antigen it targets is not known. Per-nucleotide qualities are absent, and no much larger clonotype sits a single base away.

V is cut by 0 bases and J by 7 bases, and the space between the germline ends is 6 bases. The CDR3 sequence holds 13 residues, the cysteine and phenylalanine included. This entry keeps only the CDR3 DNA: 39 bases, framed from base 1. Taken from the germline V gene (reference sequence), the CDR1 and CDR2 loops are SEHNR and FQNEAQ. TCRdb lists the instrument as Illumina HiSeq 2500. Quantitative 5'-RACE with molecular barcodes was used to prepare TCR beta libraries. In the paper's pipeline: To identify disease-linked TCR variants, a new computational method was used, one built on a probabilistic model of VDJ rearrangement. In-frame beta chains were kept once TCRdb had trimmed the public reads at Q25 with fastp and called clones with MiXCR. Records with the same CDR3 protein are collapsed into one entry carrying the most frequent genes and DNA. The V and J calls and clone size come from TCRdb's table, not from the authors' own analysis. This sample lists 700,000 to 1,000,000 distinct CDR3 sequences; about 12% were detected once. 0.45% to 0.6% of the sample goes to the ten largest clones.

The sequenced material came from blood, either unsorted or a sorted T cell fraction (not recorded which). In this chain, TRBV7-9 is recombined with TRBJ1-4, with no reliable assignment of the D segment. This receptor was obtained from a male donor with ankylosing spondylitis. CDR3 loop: CASSLALGEKLFF. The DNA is TGTGCCAGCAGCTTAGCCCTTGGTGAAAAACTGTTTTTT. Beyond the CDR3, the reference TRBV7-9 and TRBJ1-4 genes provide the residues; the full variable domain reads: DTGVSQNPRHKITKRGQNVTFRCDPISEHNRLYWYRQTLGQGPEFLTYFQNEAQLEKSRLLSDRFSAERPKGSFSTLEIQRTEQGDSAMYLCASSLALGEKLFFGSGTQLSVL.